The rows below give T cell receptor beta chains drawn from one sample of a study of T-cell memory formation after mild COVID-19. TCRdb passed the 5' RACE reads through MiXCR, listing each CDR3 protein once. The profile covers more than 55,000 distinct CDR3 sequences, with 8% to 9.5% appearing a single time and 1.2% taken by the ten largest. Input material: PBMCs or a T cell subset sorted from them (not recorded which). The receptors originated from a young man who had mild COVID-19 (a few samples of this study predate the infection). Cell type and time point are not known. The CDR3 runs from the conserved cysteine through the conserved F or W. The D gene is left open where the match is weak. Some rows have no size entry. The others give once, few or many, or a class for an expanded clone.

TRBJ2-3 | few | TRBV19 | . | TGTGCCAGTAGATCGAGAAAGGGTCGGGATACGCAGTATTTT | CASRSRKGRDTQYF
TRBJ1-4 | . | TRBV29-1 | . | TGCAGCGTTTTAAGTGAGGAAAAACTGTTTTTT | CSVLSEEKLFF
TRBJ1-2 | . | TRBV28 | . | TGTGCCAGCACTGGACGAGCTAACTATGGCTACACCTTC | CASTGRANYGYTF
TRBJ2-2 | few | TRBV7-2 | . | TGTGCTTCGGGGCCGCTAGGTTCCGGGGAGCTGTTTTTT | CASGPLGSGELFF
TRBJ2-2 | . | TRBV18 | . | TGTGCCAGCTCACCGTCCGCGGGGTCCACCGGGGAGCTGTTTTTT | CASSPSAGSTGELFF
TRBJ1-2 | few | TRBV4-2 | . | TGTGCCAGCAGCCGGGAGGGGGACCTTTATGGCTACACCTTC | CASSREGDLYGYTF
TRBJ1-2 | few | TRBV20-1 | . | TGCAGTGTAGTTCAGGGGTCCTATGGCTACACCTTC | CSVVQGSYGYTF
TRBJ2-1 | many | TRBV5-1 | TRBD1 | TGCGCCAGCAGCGTGAACAGGGGCTCCTACAATGAGCAGTTCTTC | CASSVNRGSYNEQFF
TRBJ2-5 | many | TRBV10-3 | TRBD2 | TGTGCCATCAGTTCGACTAGCGGGGAAGAGACCCAGTACTTC | CAISSTSGEETQYF
TRBJ1-1 | few | TRBV6-5 | . | TGTGCCAGCAGTTACAGGTCGACAGGAGCAAACACTGAAGCTTTCTTT | CASSYRSTGANTEAFF
TRBJ1-5 | few | TRBV5-6 | . | TGTGCCAGCAGCCCAATGGGGGGCAATCAGCCCCAGCATTTT | CASSPMGGNQPQHF
TRBJ1-2 | . | TRBV18 | TRBD1 | TGTGCCAGCTCTCCCGGAGGACAGGCCTCTAACTATGGCTACACCTTC | CASSPGGQASNYGYTF
TRBJ2-3 | many | TRBV18 | . | TGTGCCAGCTCACCACCCAGTCCTGATACGCAGTATTTT | CASSPPSPDTQYF
TRBJ2-1 | few | TRBV24-1 | TRBD2 | TGTGCCGTCGAAGCGGGGGGGCCTTCCAATGAGCAGTTCTTC | CAVEAGGPSNEQFF
TRBJ1-3 | . | TRBV6-5 | . | TGTGCCAGCAGTTCGAGTCGGTCGGGAGGAAACACCATATATTTT | CASSSSRSGGNTIYF
TRBJ1-1 | many | TRBV7-2 | . | TGTGCCAGCAGCTTAGGGGGCCTATTCACTGAAGCTTTCTTT | CASSLGGLFTEAFF
TRBJ2-5 | few | TRBV5-6 | . | TGTGCCAGCAGCTCGTTGACAGGCGGCGAGACCCAGTACTTC | CASSSLTGGETQYF
TRBJ1-2 | . | TRBV12-3/TRBV12-4 | . | TGTGCCAGCAGTTTATATTCGAGGGACGGCTACACCTTC | CASSLYSRDGYTF
TRBJ1-2 | many | TRBV12-3/TRBV12-4 | . | TGTGCCCTATGGGGGGTAGAGGATGGCTACACCTTC | CALWGVEDGYTF
TRBJ2-1 | . | TRBV11-3 | . | TGTGCCAGCAGCTTCGGGCAAGGTTTGGGTGAGCAGTTCTTC | CASSFGQGLGEQFF
TRBJ2-7 | . | TRBV29-1 | . | TGCAGCGTAGCAACCGGAGGATACGAGCAGTACTTC | CSVATGGYEQYF
TRBJ2-5 | . | TRBV5-1 | . | TGCGCCAGGGCCGAGACGGAGACCCAGTACTTC | CARAETETQYF
TRBJ2-2 | . | TRBV4-3 | TRBD2 | TGCGCCAGCAGCCAAGTCGGGACTAGCTACACCGGGGAGCTGTTTTTT | CASSQVGTSYTGELFF
TRBJ2-1 | . | TRBV20-1 | . | TGCAGTGCTAGCCCCCAGGGCAATGAGCAGTTCTTC | CSASPQGNEQFF
TRBJ1-2 | . | TRBV20-1 | TRBD1 | TGCAGTGCTAGAGATGGGACAGGGGAGTGCTACACCTTC | CSARDGTGECYTF